Listed here are 5 T cell receptor beta chains from one sample, sequenced in a study of shared clonotypes between healthy human individuals. Repertoires were generated with immunoSEQ multiplex PCR, while TCRdb's copy carries only in-frame clones and drops some. In the table there are about 1.1 million clones, 77% of which are singletons. Sequencing was carried out using memory CD4+ T cells from PBMCs. Regarding subset: CD45RA-negative fraction. The receptors were gathered from a man aged 18 to 30 in good health. Some clones in this sample may be carry-over from other donors' samples.

Regarding this clone: The sample holds other DNA sequences that translate to the same CDR3. The genes are TRBV5-1 and TRBJ2-1; D remains unclear. Trimming shortened V by 0 bases and J by 1 base, and 8 bases separated the two germline ends. Looked up from germline, CDR1 is SGHRS and CDR2 is YFSETQ. The CDR3 spans 15 residues. The CDR3 protein is CASSLGGSSYNEQFF. CDR3 bases: TGCGCCAGCAGCTTGGGAGGCTCGTCCTACAATGAGCAGTTCTTC.

The chain carries TRBV28 and TRBJ1-5; no clear D gene. The germline CDR1 and CDR2 sequences are MDHEN and SYDVKM. V was shortened by 7 bases and J by 3 bases, with 19 bases between the two germline ends. There are 16 residues in the CDR3. The CDR3 DNA is TGTGCCAGCACCTCCTCAGTTTCGGGATACAATCAGCCCCAGCATTTT. It codes for CASTSSVSGYNQPQHF.

The chain uses TRBV10-3 and TRBJ2-5; D unclear. Germline V gene sequence: CDR1 ENHRY, CDR2 SYGVKD. This CDR3 has 13 amino acids. V was shortened by 4 bases and J by 0 bases, with 6 bases between the two germline ends. The CDR3 DNA reads as TGTGCCATCAGTGTGAGTTACCAAGAGACCCAGTACTTC. This codes for CAISVSYQETQYF.

The rearrangement links TRBV18 to TRBJ1-2; 9 nucleotides agree with TRBD1. J was trimmed by 8 bases and V by 0 bases; bases with no gene match: 7. The CDR3 consists of 15 residues. CDR1 and CDR2 (germline): KGHSH, LQKENI. The CDR3 spells CASSPPLGQGKGYTF. CDR3 nucleotide sequence: TGTGCCAGCTCACCACCGCTAGGACAGGGGAAAGGCTACACCTTC.

This chain connects TRBV7-2 to TRBJ2-2, with 7 nucleotides matching TRBD2. The germline gives CDR1 SGHTA, CDR2 FQGNSA. The CDR3 extends over 14 amino acids. Trimming at V came to 1 base and at J to 7 bases, leaving 3 bases not matched to a gene. CDR3 sequence: CASSLGGSFGELFF. The CDR3 nucleotides read TGTGCCAGCAGCTTAGGCGGGAGTTTCGGGGAGCTGTTTTTT.